Listed below are T cell receptor beta chains from one sample, sequenced in a study of Ad26.COV2.S vaccination and SARS-CoV-2 variants. Sequencing was performed with immunoSEQ multiplex PCR; in TCRdb, only in-frame clones are kept and a portion is missing. The top ten clones hold approximately 1.7% of a sample with some 460,000 clones, about nine tenths of them seen once. Sequences were derived from peripheral blood, sampled in a trial of Ad26.COV2.S vaccine versus placebo. The source is a person aged 18-65 years who received the Ad26.COV2.S COVID-19 vaccine or a placebo. Both conserved end residues are trimmed from each CDR3.

j_call v_call cdr3_aa
TRBJ2-7 TRBV5-1 ASSQRTSVPYEQY
TRBJ1-3 TRBV9 ASSVESNGNTIY
TRBJ2-5 TRBV2 ASSGILGIQETQY
TRBJ1-4 TRBV3-1/TRBV3-2 ASSLTSGQNEKLF
TRBJ2-7 TRBV7-3 ASSLDISYEQY
TRBJ2-5 TRBV7-9 ASSLVKARETQY
TRBJ2-3 TRBV2 ATGPRRDTQY
TRBJ1-1 TRBV28 ASSFLLGTEAF
TRBJ2-1 TRBV27 ASSLRDPSYNEQF
TRBJ2-7 TRBV27 ASSIAGIYEQY
TRBJ2-1 TRBV27 ASSSSSYNEQF
TRBJ2-5 TRBV15 ATSRAGGQSQETQY
TRBJ1-6 TRBV28 ASIGQGQTPLH
TRBJ2-1 TRBV29-1 SVNYNEQF
TRBJ1-2 TRBV10-3 AISPAPGTGGYGYT
TRBJ1-1 TRBV4-3 ASSQAPTGYTEAF
TRBJ2-2 TRBV9 ASSVGGGELF
TRBJ1-1 TRBV5-8 ASSPFPVNTEAF
TRBJ1-1 TRBV30 AWWVLRNTEAF
TRBJ2-3 TRBV14 ASRRGPRDTQY
TRBJ2-1 TRBV9 ASSVAVGKDEQF
TRBJ1-1 TRBV18 ASSPSLNTEAF
TRBJ2-1 TRBV19 ASSRASGGLNEQF
TRBJ2-7 TRBV5-4 ASSFRGTYEQY
TRBJ1-5 TRBV7-2 ASSPGQGFFNQPQH
TRBJ1-1 TRBV28 ASRPQGPYEAF
TRBJ2-7 TRBV7-9 ASSSYGGVSYEQY
TRBJ2-7 TRBV4-3 ASSQGTSGGYAYEQY
TRBJ1-6 TRBV30 AWSVGRFDSPLH
TRBJ2-7 TRBV29-1 SVEERGPSYEQY
TRBJ1-4 TRBV5-1 ASSLVRAPEEKLF
TRBJ1-2 TRBV6-1 ASSAVRRDRGQGYT
TRBJ1-2 TRBV7-9 ASSKSGTTSNYGYT
TRBJ2-1 TRBV7-9 ASSSRESRWLGQF
TRBJ1-1 TRBV7-8 ASSSQTFGTGRLKNTEAF
TRBJ1-2 TRBV7-8 ASSMVRGNYGYT
TRBJ2-5 TRBV13 ASSYNRTSGNQETQY
TRBJ2-3 TRBV2 ASSRDYGTDTQY
TRBJ1-1 TRBV6-6 ASILQGDTEAF
TRBJ2-1 TRBV28 ASSLSGGRGNEQF
TRBJ2-7 TRBV11-2 ASSPGLGYEQY
TRBJ1-2 TRBV6-2/TRBV6-3 ASSYLLRTGGYGYT
TRBJ1-1 TRBV12-3/TRBV12-4 ASSPQVYEAF
TRBJ1-1 TRBV19 ASSISPTSEAF
TRBJ1-2 TRBV28 ASSFDRAIYGYT
TRBJ2-3 TRBV25-1 ASSEYMGSSTDTQY
TRBJ1-1 TRBV7-9 ASSFYRGRSGTEAF
TRBJ2-1 TRBV29-1 SVLTGKGSYNEQF
TRBJ2-7 TRBV4-3 ASSRAGSYEQY
TRBJ2-1 TRBV11-3 ASGGGPYNEQF
TRBJ1-1 TRBV5-1 ASSLEGLEAF
TRBJ1-1 TRBV7-9 ASSFNRGEAF